The 30 T cell receptor beta chains given below trace back to one sample, sequenced in a study of blood T cells in healthy people across ages. Using a J-beta primer mix together with a sample-barcoded 5' primer, a second PCR was run for about 6 to 11 cycles. TCRdb itself ran the 5' RACE reads through MiXCR, one entry per CDR3 protein. In the table there are 600,000 to 1,000,000 distinct CDR3 sequences, roughly 50% of which are singletons. The source material was blood. These receptors came from a man aged 25-40 years in good health.

The chain couples TRBV6-6 to TRBJ2-3; D is ambiguous. The CDR3 has 14 residues. Trimming took 0 bases from V and 8 from J, leaving 12 bases between them. Germline V gives CDR1 MNHNY, CDR2 SVGAGI (reference sequence). The CDR3: CASSYSENVATQYF. The CDR3 DNA reads TGTGCCAGCAGTTACTCTGAAAACGTAGCTACGCAGTATTTT.

The genes are TRBV6-7 and TRBJ1-5; TRBD1 matches 7 bases. TRBV6-7 is labeled an ORF, and its function is uncertain. The CDR3 sequence is 19 residues long. The J segment lost 3 bases and the V segment lost 9 bases, leaving 23 bases of the junction unmatched. CDR3 protein: CASPSEFRDSSHINQPQHF. CDR3 sequence (DNA): TGTGCCAGTCCATCAGAATTCCGGGACAGTAGTCACATCAATCAGCCCCAGCATTTT.

This clonotype was seen only a few times. This chain joins TRBV7-2 and TRBJ2-1; 12 positions agree with TRBD1. From germline, CDR1 is SGHTA and CDR2 FQGNSA. This CDR3 region has 15 residues. V was clipped by 3 bases and J by 6 bases; unmatched bases: 3. The CDR3 nucleotides are TGTGCCAGCAGCTTTTTGGGACAGGGGGCCAATGAGCAGTTCTTC. Amino acids: CASSFLGQGANEQFF.

J is TRBJ1-2 and V is TRBV7-9; D is ambiguous. With 5 bases removed from V and 8 bases from J, the gap between germline ends came to 18 bases. This CDR3 contains 14 residues. Germline CDR1 reads SEHNR; CDR2 reads FQNEAQ (reference sequence). CDR3: CASSPQRGQEGYTF. For the CDR3, the DNA is TGTGCCAGCAGCCCGCAACGGGGTCAAGAAGGCTACACCTTC.

The chain recombines TRBV29-1 with TRBJ2-3; D may be TRBD2 (5 bases). This CDR3 is 11 amino acids long. The germline gives CDR1 SQVTM, CDR2 ANQGSEA. V gave up 5 bases and J gave up 6 bases, with 9 bases separating them. CDR3 amino acids: CSVFRRDTQYF. The CDR3 DNA sequence: TGCAGCGTTTTCCGGAGGGATACGCAGTATTTT.

This chain links TRBV20-1 with TRBJ2-3; possible D gene TRBD1, 5 bases. The CDR3 contains 12 residues. In germline, CDR1 is DFQATT, CDR2 SNEGSKA (reference sequence). The ends were cut back, 6 bases at V and 3 bases at J, with 10 bases in the middle. The CDR3, as DNA: TGCAGTGCCAGGGTCACTACAGATACGCAGTATTTT. Its translation: CSARVTTDTQYF.

The V call is TRBV20-1, the J call TRBJ2-3; 8 bases map to TRBD2. The V segment lost 6 bases and the J segment 3 bases; nucleotides outside the gene matches: 8. The CDR3 consists of 14 residues. Germline V CDR1 and CDR2: DFQATT, SNEGSKA (reference sequence). The CDR3 is CSAKLAVGTDTQYF. Here the CDR3 DNA reads TGCAGTGCCAAACTAGCGGTTGGGACAGATACGCAGTATTTT.

The chain couples TRBV20-1 to TRBJ2-3; D possibly corresponds to TRBD2 (6 bases). Germline CDR1 and CDR2: DFQATT and SNEGSKA (reference sequence). V was cut by 3 bases and J by 4 bases, with 11 bases left in between. The CDR3 consists of 13 residues. For the CDR3, the DNA is TGCAGTGCTAGCGGGGGACGGGCAGATACGCAGTATTTT. It is translated as CSASGGRADTQYF.

The rearrangement uses TRBV3-1 and TRBJ2-7; possible D gene TRBD2, 7 bases. CDR1 LGHDT and CDR2 YNNKEL come from the germline V gene (reference sequence). The CDR3 contains 17 residues. Trimming removed 4 bases at V and 3 bases at J, with 22 bases between. The CDR3 nucleotides are TGTGCCAGCAGCCCTACTGTATGGGGGGGGCGCGTCTACGAGCAGTACTTC. Translating gives CASSPTVWGGRVYEQYF.

This clonotype was recorded once. The V gene is TRBV9, the J gene TRBJ2-7; 14 bases map to TRBD2. J gave up 6 bases and V 7 bases, and 6 bases lay outside the gene matches. The CDR3 has 14 residues. From germline, CDR1 is SGDLS and CDR2 YYNGEE. The CDR3 DNA is TGTGCCAGCGCGCCGGGACTAGCGGGGGCCGAGCAGTACTTC. This sequence encodes CASAPGLAGAEQYF. Drawing the rest from reference TRBV9 and TRBJ2-7, the complete variable domain is DSGVTQTPKHLITATGQRVTLRCSPRSGDLSVYWYQQSLDQGLQFLIQYYNGEERAKGNILERFSAQQFPDLHSELNLSSLELGDSALYFCASAPGLAGAEQYFGPGTRLTVT.

The rearrangement links TRBV20-1 to TRBJ2-7; D remains unclear. The J call may be in error: the DNA end matches TRBJ2-5 better. The CDR3 length is 12 residues. Germline assignment: CDR1 DFQATT and CDR2 SNEGSKA (reference sequence). CDR3 sequence (DNA): TGCAGTGCTAGAGCCTACAGAGAGACCCAGTACTTC. It is translated as CSARAYRETQYF.

This clonotype was observed a handful of times. The genes are TRBV7-2 and TRBJ2-7, with a possible D match to TRBD1 (5 bases). CDR3 length equals 15 residues. CDR1 is SGHTA and CDR2 is FQGNSA in the germline V gene. With 5 bases removed from V and 2 bases from J, the gap between germline ends came to 16 bases. CDR3 sequence reads: CASSPKTATPYEQYF. As DNA, the CDR3 is TGTGCCAGCAGCCCAAAGACAGCGACTCCCTACGAGCAGTACTTC.

V gene TRBV7-2 combines with J gene TRBJ2-1; 8 positions match TRBD1. Germline CDR1 is SGHTA and CDR2 is FQGNSA. The CDR3 contains 14 residues. J was trimmed by 1 base and V by 6 bases; bases with no gene match: 2. The CDR3 is CASSWTGSYNEQFF. The CDR3 DNA follows: TGTGCCAGCAGTTGGACAGGGTCCTACAATGAGCAGTTCTTC.

This chain connects TRBV29-1 to TRBJ2-7, with D possibly TRBD1 on 5 matching bases. CDR1 SQVTM and CDR2 ANQGSEA come from the germline V gene. Trimming removed 4 bases from V and 4 bases from J, with 17 bases in between. This CDR3 is built from 14 residues. The CDR3 reads CSVVLTLTGYEQYF. The CDR3 DNA reads TGCAGCGTTGTCCTAACCCTTACAGGTTACGAGCAGTACTTC.

This clonotype was picked up a small number of times. The genes are TRBV2 and TRBJ2-1; 11 nucleotides align to TRBD2. CDR3 length: 16 amino acids. J gave up 5 bases and V 4 bases, and 7 bases lay outside the gene matches. Germline-derived CDR1 and CDR2 are SNHLY and FYNNEI. CDR3 bases: TGTGCCAGCAGTGCTTATCCTAGCGGGAGGCACAATGAGCAGTTCTTC. Its protein product is CASSAYPSGRHNEQFF.

This clonotype came up once. The V gene is TRBV3-1, the J gene TRBJ2-1, with D unresolved. CDR3 size: 17 residues. Trimming cost V 2 bases and J 2 bases, with 16 bases left between them. Germline CDR1 reads LGHDT; CDR2 reads YNNKEL (reference sequence). CDR3 nucleotides: TGTGCCAGCAGCCAATGGAAAGCCACTTCCCCCTACAATGAGCAGTTCTTC. It specifies CASSQWKATSPYNEQFF.

The chain employs TRBV20-1 and TRBJ2-1; TRBD2 matches 8 bases. CDR1 DFQATT and CDR2 SNEGSKA come from the germline V gene (reference sequence). This CDR3 is 15 amino acids long. Germline trimming cut 5 bases from V and 9 bases from J; bases unmatched to any gene: 15. For the CDR3, the DNA is TGCAGTGCTCAACGGGAGGGAGCCTTATCGGGTGAGCAGTTCTTC. Translating gives CSAQREGALSGEQFF.

The rearrangement uses TRBV25-1 and TRBJ1-1, with unresolved D. Deletions cut 10 bases from V and 4 bases from J, with 7 bases between. The germline V gene encodes CDR1 MGHDK and CDR2 SYGVNS. This CDR3 contains 10 residues. CDR3 DNA: TGTGCCACCAGCGGCACTGAAGCTTTCTTT. This translates into CATSGTEAFF. Based on the CDR3 plus reference TRBV25-1 and TRBJ1-1, the full variable domain is EADIYQTPRYLVIGTGKKITLECSQTMGHDKMYWYQQDPGMELHLIHYSYGVNSTEKGDLSSESTVSRIRTEHFPLTLESARPSHTSQYLCATSGTEAFFGQGTRLTVV.

The rearrangement uses TRBV7-9 and TRBJ2-1; 7 positions match TRBD1. The CDR3 is 15 amino acids. V lost 4 bases, J lost 8 bases, and 11 bases stayed unmatched. Per germline, CDR1 SEHNR and CDR2 FQNEAQ (reference sequence). The CDR3 sequence: CASSYRQGNLDEQFF. DNA of the CDR3: TGTGCCAGCAGCTACCGACAGGGTAACCTTGATGAGCAGTTCTTC.

The chain uses TRBV12-3 or TRBV12-4 and TRBJ2-1; maybe TRBD1 (6 bases). The CDR3 sequence is 12 residues long. Trimming pared 5 bases from V and 10 bases from J, leaving 12 bases between. The DNA of the CDR3 is TGTGCCAGCAGTCCCGACAGGTACGAGCAGTTCTTC. Translated: CASSPDRYEQFF.

This chain joins TRBV12-3 or TRBV12-4 and TRBJ1-4; D is ambiguous. Trimming left V 7 bases short and J 7 bases short, with 7 bases between. This CDR3 comprises 11 residues. The CDR3 loop reads CASTSSEKLFF. The CDR3 DNA follows: TGTGCCAGCACCTCCAGTGAAAAACTGTTTTTT.

V usage is TRBV6-5 and J usage is TRBJ2-7, with TRBD1 as a possible D gene (6 bases). The V gene lost 4 bases and the J gene lost 2 bases, with 12 bases spanning the gap. The CDR3 consists of 14 residues. The V gene's germline CDR1 is MNHEY and CDR2 SVGAGI. The CDR3 is CASSFTGYTYEQYF. For the CDR3, the DNA is TGTGCCAGCAGTTTTACAGGGTACACCTACGAGCAGTACTTC.

This clonotype was seen only a few times. This chain links TRBV18 with TRBJ2-5; possibly TRBD1 for D (5 bases). Germline CDR1 and CDR2: KGHSH and LQKENI. The CDR3 is made up of 14 amino acids. V shed 2 bases and J shed 5 bases, with 12 bases lying between them. CDR3 bases: TGTGCCAGCTCACCAAACGCCAGGGCGGAGACCCAGTACTTC. The encoded protein is CASSPNARAETQYF.

This clonotype was detected a few times. The chain uses TRBV9 and TRBJ2-2; TRBD1 is a possible D gene (6 bases). The V and J ends lost 1 base and 4 bases respectively, with 17 bases between them. Germline V gives CDR1 SGDLS, CDR2 YYNGEE. The CDR3 totals 17 residues. The CDR3 is CASSVLSGAGPTGELFF. The DNA of the CDR3 is TGTGCCAGCAGCGTATTATCAGGGGCAGGTCCCACCGGGGAGCTGTTTTTT.

The V gene is TRBV28, the J gene TRBJ2-6; maybe TRBD2 (5 bases). The CDR3 spans 15 residues. V was pared by 11 bases and J by 4 bases, with 18 bases between. Germline V CDR1 and CDR2: MDHEN, SYDVKM. The CDR3: CAASHGAAGANVLTF. The CDR3 region has the DNA TGTGCCGCGTCCCATGGAGCGGCGGGGGCCAACGTCCTGACTTTC. Supplemented by reference TRBV28 and TRBJ2-6, the full variable domain reads DVKVTQSSRYLVKRTGEKVFLECVQDMDHENMFWYRQDPGLGLRLIYFSYDVKMKEKGDIPEGYSVSREKKERFSLILESASTNQTSMYLCAASHGAAGANVLTFGAGSRLTVL.

The chain couples TRBV6-5 to TRBJ2-7; 14 nucleotides agree with TRBD2. Germline assignment: CDR1 MNHEY and CDR2 SVGAGI. V gave up 6 bases and J gave up 3 bases; unmatched junction bases: 7. The CDR3 is 16 amino acids. CDR3 nucleotides: TGTGCCAGCAGAAAAACCGGGACTAGCGGGAGCTACGAGCAGTACTTC. Amino acids: CASRKTGTSGSYEQYF.

This clonotype showed up just a few times. The chain combines TRBV28 with TRBJ2-7; TRBD1 agrees at 11 bases. The CDR3 covers 15 residues. After removal of 6 bases from V and 6 bases from J, the junction contained 10 bases not matched to a gene. CDR1 is MDHEN and CDR2 is SYDVKM in the germline V gene. CDR3 DNA: TGTGCCAGCAGACGGACCGGGACAGGGGGAAGCGAGCAGTACTTC. Its translation: CASRRTGTGGSEQYF.

The gene calls are TRBV9 and TRBJ2-5; possibly TRBD2 for D (5 bases). Looked up from germline, CDR1 is SGDLS and CDR2 is YYNGEE. Trimming shortened V by 0 bases and J by 5 bases, and 11 bases separated the two germline ends. There are 14 residues in the CDR3. The CDR3 DNA reads TGTGCCAGCAGCGTAGACGGCCTAGCCGAGACCCAGTACTTC. Translating it yields CASSVDGLAETQYF.

The rearrangement uses TRBV12-3 or TRBV12-4 and TRBJ1-2; no firm D call. V shed 3 bases and J shed 5 bases, with 7 bases lying between them. The CDR3 is 12 amino acids. CDR3 coding DNA: TGTGCCAGCAGTTTCCAGGTGTATGGCTACACCTTC. Residues: CASSFQVYGYTF.

The rearrangement uses TRBV20-1 and TRBJ2-1; 10 nucleotides match TRBD2. V shed 5 bases and J 6 bases; nucleotides not matched to a gene: 10. The CDR3 is 15 amino acids. Germline assignment: CDR1 DFQATT and CDR2 SNEGSKA (reference sequence). Here the CDR3 reads CSAAGRSGRANEQFF. CDR3 in DNA: TGCAGTGCTGCCGGTCGGAGCGGGAGGGCCAATGAGCAGTTCTTC.